The 3 T cell receptor beta chains below come from one sample, sequenced in a study of shared clonotypes between healthy human individuals. The protocol was immunoSEQ multiplex PCR, while the TCRdb copy is restricted to in-frame clones and leaves out a portion. Of around 1 million clones listed, 76% were seen once; the top ten hold around 1.5%. The sequencing input was memory CD4+ T cells sorted from blood. As to subset: CD45RA-negative fraction. These receptors all stem from a man between 18 and 35 years old in good health.

This clone was observed once. The rearrangement joins TRBV7-8 to TRBJ2-2, with a tentative D call TRBD2 (5 bases). In germline, CDR1 is SGHVS, CDR2 FQNEAQ. The CDR3 has 16 residues. V lost 4 bases and J 0 bases, leaving 12 bases between the germline ends. CDR3 DNA: TGTGCCAGCAGCTCTGCGGGCCTTACGAACACCGGGGAGCTGTTTTTT. The encoded protein is CASSSAGLTNTGELFF.

The chain combines TRBV5-5 with TRBJ1-6; D gene uncertain. V lost 0 bases and J 9 bases, leaving 4 bases between the germline ends. There are 12 residues in the CDR3. CDR1 is SGHKS, CDR2 YYEKEE, per germline (reference sequence). The CDR3 here is CASSLAVSPLHF. The CDR3 region has the DNA TGTGCCAGCAGCTTGGCGGTTTCACCCCTCCACTTT.

The J gene is TRBJ2-7, the V gene TRBV5-1, with D unclear. The CDR3 is made up of 14 amino acids. Germline V lookup: CDR1 SGHRS, CDR2 YFSETQ. V shed 0 bases and J shed 0 bases, with 7 bases lying between them. The DNA of the CDR3 is TGCGCCAGCAGCTTGGCTCGGATCTCCTACGAGCAGTACTTC. It codes for CASSLARISYEQYF. Full variable domain (outside the CDR3, taken from reference TRBV5-1 and TRBJ2-7): KAGVTQTPRYLIKTRGQQVTLSCSPISGHRSVSWYQQTPGQGLQFLFEYFSETQRNKGNFPGRFSGRQFSNSRSEMNVSTLELGDSALYLCASSLARISYEQYFGPGTRLTVT.